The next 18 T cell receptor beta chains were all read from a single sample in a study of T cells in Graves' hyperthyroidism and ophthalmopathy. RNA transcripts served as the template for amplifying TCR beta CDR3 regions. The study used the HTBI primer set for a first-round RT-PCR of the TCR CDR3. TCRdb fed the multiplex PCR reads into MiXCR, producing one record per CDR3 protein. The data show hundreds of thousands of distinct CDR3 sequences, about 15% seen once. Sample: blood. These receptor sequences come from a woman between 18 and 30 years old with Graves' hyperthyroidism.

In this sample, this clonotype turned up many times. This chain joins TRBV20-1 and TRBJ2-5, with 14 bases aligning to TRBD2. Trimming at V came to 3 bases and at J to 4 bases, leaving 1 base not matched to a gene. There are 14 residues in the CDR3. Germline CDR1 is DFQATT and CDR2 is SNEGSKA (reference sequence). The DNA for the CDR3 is TGCAGTGCTAGGGGGACTAGCGGGGGAGAGACCCAGTACTTC. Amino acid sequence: CSARGTSGGETQYF.

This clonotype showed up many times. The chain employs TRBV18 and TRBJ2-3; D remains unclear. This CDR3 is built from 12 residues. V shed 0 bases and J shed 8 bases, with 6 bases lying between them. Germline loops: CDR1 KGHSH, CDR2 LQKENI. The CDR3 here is CASSPPNRTQYF. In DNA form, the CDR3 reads TGTGCCAGCTCACCACCTAATCGTACGCAGTATTTT. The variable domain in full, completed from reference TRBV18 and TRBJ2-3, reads NAGVMQNPRHLVRRRGQEARLRCSPMKGHSHVYWYRQLPEEGLKFMVYLQKENIIDESGMPKERFSAEFPKEGPSILRIQQVVRGDSAAYFCASSPPNRTQYFGPGTRLTVL.

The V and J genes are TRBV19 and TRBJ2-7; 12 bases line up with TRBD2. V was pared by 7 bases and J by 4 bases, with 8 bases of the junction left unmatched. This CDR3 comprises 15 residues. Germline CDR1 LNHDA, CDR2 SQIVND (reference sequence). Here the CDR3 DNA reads TGTGCCAGTACCCGGACTAGCGGGACGAGGTACGAGCAGTACTTC. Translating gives CASTRTSGTRYEQYF.

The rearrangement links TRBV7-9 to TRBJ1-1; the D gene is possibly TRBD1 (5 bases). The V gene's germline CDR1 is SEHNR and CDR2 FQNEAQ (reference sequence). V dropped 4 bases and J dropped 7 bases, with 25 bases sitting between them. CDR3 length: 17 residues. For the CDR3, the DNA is TGTGCCAGCAGCTACGTAGGTCGGGAGGGGCGTGCGGATGAAGCTTTCTTT. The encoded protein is CASSYVGREGRADEAFF. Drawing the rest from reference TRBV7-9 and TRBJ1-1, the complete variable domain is DTGVSQNPRHKITKRGQNVTFRCDPISEHNRLYWYRQTLGQGPEFLTYFQNEAQLEKSRLLSDRFSAERPKGSFSTLEIQRTEQGDSAMYLCASSYVGREGRADEAFFGQGTRLTVV.

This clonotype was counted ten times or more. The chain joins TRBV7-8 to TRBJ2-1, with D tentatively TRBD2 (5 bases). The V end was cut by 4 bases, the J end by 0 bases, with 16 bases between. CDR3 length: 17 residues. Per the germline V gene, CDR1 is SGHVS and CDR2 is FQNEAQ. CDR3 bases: TGTGCCAGCAGCTCCCACCGACTACCCAGCTCCTACAATGAGCAGTTCTTC. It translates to CASSSHRLPSSYNEQFF.

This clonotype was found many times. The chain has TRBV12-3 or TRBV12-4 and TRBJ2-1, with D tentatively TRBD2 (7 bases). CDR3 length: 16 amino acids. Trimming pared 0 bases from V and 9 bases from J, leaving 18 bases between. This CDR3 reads CASSLALGGAQSEQFF. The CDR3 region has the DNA TGTGCCAGCAGTTTAGCGCTAGGGGGGGCGCAGAGTGAGCAGTTCTTC.

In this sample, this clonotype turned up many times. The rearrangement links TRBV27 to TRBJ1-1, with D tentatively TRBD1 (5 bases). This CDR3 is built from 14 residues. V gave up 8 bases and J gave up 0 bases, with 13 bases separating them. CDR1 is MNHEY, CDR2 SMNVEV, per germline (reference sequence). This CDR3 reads CASSFRGVNTEAFF. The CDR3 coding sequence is TGTGCCAGCTCCTTTAGAGGGGTGAACACTGAAGCTTTCTTT.

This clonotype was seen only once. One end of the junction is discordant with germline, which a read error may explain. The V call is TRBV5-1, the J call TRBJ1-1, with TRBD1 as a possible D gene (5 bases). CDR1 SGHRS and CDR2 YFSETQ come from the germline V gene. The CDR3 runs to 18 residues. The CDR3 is CASRRRSSADSMNTEALF. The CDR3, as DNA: TGCGCCAGCAGAAGGCGGTCTTCCGCCGACAGCATGAACACTGAAGCTCTCTTT.

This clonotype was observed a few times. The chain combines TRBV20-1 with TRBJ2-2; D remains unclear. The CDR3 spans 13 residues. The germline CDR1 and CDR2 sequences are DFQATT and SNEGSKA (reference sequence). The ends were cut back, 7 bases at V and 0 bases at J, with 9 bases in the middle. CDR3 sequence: CSGSSANTGELFF. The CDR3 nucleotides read TGCAGTGGATCGAGCGCGAACACCGGGGAGCTGTTTTTT.

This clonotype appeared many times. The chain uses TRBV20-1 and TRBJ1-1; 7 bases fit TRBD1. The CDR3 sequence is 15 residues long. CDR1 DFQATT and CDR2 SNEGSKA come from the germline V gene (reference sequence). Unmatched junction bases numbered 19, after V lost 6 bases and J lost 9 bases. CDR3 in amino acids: CSAPWGSGGGFQAFF. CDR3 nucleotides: TGCAGTGCCCCTTGGGGTTCAGGGGGGGGATTCCAAGCTTTCTTT.

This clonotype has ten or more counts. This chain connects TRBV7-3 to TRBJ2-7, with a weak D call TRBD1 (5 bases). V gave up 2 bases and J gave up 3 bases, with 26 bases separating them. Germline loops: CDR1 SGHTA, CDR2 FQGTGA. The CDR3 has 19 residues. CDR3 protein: CASSLYPPRVGAAVYEQYF. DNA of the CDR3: TGTGCCAGCAGCTTATACCCCCCCCGCGTAGGGGCCGCCGTCTACGAGCAGTACTTC.

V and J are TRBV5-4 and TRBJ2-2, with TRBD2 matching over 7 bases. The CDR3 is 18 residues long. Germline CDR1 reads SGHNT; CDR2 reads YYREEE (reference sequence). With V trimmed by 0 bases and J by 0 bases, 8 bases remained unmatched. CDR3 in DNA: TGTGCCAGCAGCTTGGCCTGGTCAGGGAGGGCGAACACCGGGGAGCTGTTTTTT. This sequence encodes CASSLAWSGRANTGELFF.

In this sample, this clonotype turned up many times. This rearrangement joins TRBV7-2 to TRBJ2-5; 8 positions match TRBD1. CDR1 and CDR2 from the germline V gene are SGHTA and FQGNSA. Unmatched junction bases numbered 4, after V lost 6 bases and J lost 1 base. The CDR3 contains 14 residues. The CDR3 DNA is TGTGCCAGCAGGAGGACAGGGTCCCAAGAGACCCAGTACTTC. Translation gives CASRRTGSQETQYF.

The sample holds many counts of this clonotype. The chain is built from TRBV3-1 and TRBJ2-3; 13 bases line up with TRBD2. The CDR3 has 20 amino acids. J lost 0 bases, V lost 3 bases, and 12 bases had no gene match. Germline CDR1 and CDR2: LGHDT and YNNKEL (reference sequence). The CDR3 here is CASSHRTSGSRRESTDTQYF. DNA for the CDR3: TGTGCCAGCAGCCATAGGACTAGCGGGAGCAGAAGAGAGAGCACAGATACGCAGTATTTT.

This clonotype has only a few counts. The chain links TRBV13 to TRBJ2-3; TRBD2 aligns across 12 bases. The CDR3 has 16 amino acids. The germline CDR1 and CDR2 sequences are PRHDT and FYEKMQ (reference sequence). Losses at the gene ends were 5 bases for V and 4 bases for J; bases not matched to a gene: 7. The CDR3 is CASSVPSGRAADTQYF. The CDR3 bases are TGTGCCAGCAGCGTACCTAGCGGGAGGGCCGCAGATACGCAGTATTTT.

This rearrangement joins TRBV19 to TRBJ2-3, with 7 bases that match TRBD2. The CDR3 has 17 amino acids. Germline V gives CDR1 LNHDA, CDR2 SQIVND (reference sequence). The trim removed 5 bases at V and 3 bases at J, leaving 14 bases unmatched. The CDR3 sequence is CASSPGYAGVGTDTQYF. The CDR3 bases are TGTGCCAGTAGTCCGGGCTACGCGGGAGTTGGTACAGATACGCAGTATTTT. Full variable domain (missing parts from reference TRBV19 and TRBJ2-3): DGGITQSPKYLFRKEGQNVTLSCEQNLNHDAMYWYRQDPGQGLRLIYYSQIVNDFQKGDIAEGYSVSREKKESFPLTVTSAQKNPTAFYLCASSPGYAGVGTDTQYFGPGTRLTVL.

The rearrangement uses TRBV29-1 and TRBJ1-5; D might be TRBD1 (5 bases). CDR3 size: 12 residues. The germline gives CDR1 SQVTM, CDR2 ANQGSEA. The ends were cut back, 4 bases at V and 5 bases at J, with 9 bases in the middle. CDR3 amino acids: CSVGDGDQPQHF. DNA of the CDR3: TGCAGCGTTGGGGACGGCGATCAGCCCCAGCATTTT.

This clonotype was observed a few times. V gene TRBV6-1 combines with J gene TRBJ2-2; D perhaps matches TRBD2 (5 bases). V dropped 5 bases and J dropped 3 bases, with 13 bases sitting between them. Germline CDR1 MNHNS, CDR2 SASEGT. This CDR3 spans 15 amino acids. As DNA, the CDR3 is TGTGCCAGCAGTCCTGAAGGGCGGGACACCGGGGAGCTGTTTTTT. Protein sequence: CASSPEGRDTGELFF.